These 6 T cell receptor beta chains originate from one sample sequenced in a study of shared clonotypes between healthy human individuals. Naive CD8 cells lacked CD45RO, underwent positive selection for CCR7 and left out terminally differentiated effector memory CD45RA+ cells. The method was immunoSEQ multiplex PCR; TCRdb's version includes in-frame clones alone and lacks a portion of them. The table lists around 1.9 million clones, about 92% of them singletons. The specimen sequenced was naive CD8+ T cells from PBMCs. All receptors derive from a man aged 18 to 30 in good health. Some clones in this sample may be carry-over from other donors' samples.

The chain is built from TRBV5-6 and TRBJ2-1, with D unresolved. The ends were cut back, 0 bases at V and 3 bases at J, with 7 bases in the middle. Germline CDR1 and CDR2: SGHDT and YYEEEE. The CDR3 is 14 amino acids. CDR3 residues: CASSLASYYNEQFF. For the CDR3, the DNA is TGTGCCAGCAGCTTGGCCAGTTACTACAATGAGCAGTTCTTC. The complete variable domain, with remaining parts taken from reference TRBV5-6 and TRBJ2-1, reads DAGVTQSPTHLIKTRGQQVTLRCSPKSGHDTVSWYQQALGQGPQFIFQYYEEEERQRGNFPDRFSGHQFPNYSSELNVNALLLGDSALYLCASSLASYYNEQFFGPGTRLTVL.

The gene calls are TRBV7-9 and TRBJ1-2; D possibly corresponds to TRBD1 (6 bases). Per the germline V gene, CDR1 is SEHNR and CDR2 is FQNEAQ (reference sequence). V was cut by 5 bases and J by 1 base, with 11 bases left in between. The CDR3 is 14 residues long. The CDR3 protein is CASSGYRDNYGYTF. The CDR3 region has the DNA TGTGCCAGCAGCGGATACAGGGATAACTATGGCTACACCTTC.

The gene calls are TRBV4-1 and TRBJ2-1; 15 bases line up with TRBD2. This CDR3 is 17 amino acids long. The germline gives CDR1 MGHRA, CDR2 YSYEKL. The V and J ends lost 4 bases and 7 bases, in that order; junction bases with no gene match: 8. The CDR3 DNA reads TGCGCCAGCAGCCCAACTGGGACTAGCGGGAGGAAGAATGAGCAGTTCTTC. Protein sequence: CASSPTGTSGRKNEQFF.

The chain couples TRBV7-8 to TRBJ2-1; 10 bases are a match to TRBD2. The CDR3 runs to 17 residues. The germline V gene has CDR1 SGHVS and CDR2 FQNEAQ. The V segment lost 2 bases and the J segment 9 bases; nucleotides outside the gene matches: 13. CDR3 loop: CASSLRLAGDYSGEQFF. For the CDR3, the DNA is TGTGCCAGCAGCTTAAGGCTAGCGGGAGATTACTCGGGTGAGCAGTTCTTC.

In nucleotides, the CDR3 is TGTGCCAGCACCCATAGCAATCAGCCCCAGCATTTT. This encodes CASTHSNQPQHF. V and J are TRBV6-6 and TRBJ1-5, with D uncertain. Germline CDR1 is MNHNY and CDR2 is SVGAGI (reference sequence). Deletions cut 7 bases from V and 0 bases from J, with 4 bases between. This CDR3 is 12 amino acids long.

Points on this clone: The same CDR3 is also encoded by other DNA sequences in this sample. This chain uses TRBV5-1 with TRBJ2-7; no definite D call. Trimming pared 0 bases from V and 7 bases from J, leaving 5 bases between. The CDR3 sequence is 11 residues long. Germline CDR1 SGHRS, CDR2 YFSETQ. The CDR3 reads CASSLGPEQYF. The CDR3 DNA follows: TGCGCCAGCAGCTTGGGGCCTGAGCAGTACTTC.